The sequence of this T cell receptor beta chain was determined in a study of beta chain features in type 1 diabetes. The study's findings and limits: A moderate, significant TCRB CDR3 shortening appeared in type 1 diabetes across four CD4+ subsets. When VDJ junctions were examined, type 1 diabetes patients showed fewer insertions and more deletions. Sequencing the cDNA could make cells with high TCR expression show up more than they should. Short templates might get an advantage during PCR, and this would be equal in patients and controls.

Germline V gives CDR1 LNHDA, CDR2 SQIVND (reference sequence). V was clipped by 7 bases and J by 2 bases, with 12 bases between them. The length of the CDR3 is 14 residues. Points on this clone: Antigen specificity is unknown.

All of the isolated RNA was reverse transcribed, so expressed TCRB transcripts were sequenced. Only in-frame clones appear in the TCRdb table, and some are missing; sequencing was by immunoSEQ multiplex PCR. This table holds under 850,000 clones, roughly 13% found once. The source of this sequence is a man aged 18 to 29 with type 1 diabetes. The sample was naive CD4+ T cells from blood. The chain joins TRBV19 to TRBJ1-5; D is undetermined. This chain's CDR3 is CASNGAGGNQPQHF. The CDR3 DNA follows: TGTGCCAGTAATGGAGCGGGCGGCAATCAGCCCCAGCATTTT.